These T cell receptor beta chains were read from a single sample in a study of blood T cell repertoires in COVID-19. Clones were read by immunoSEQ multiplex PCR, and TCRdb kept only the in-frame ones, dropping some. The data hold roughly 400,000 clones, with over 75% observed a single time. Sequences were obtained from PBMCs or T cells enriched from blood (not recorded which). The receptors come from a woman aged 18-30 years who had been exposed to COVID-19. Both conserved end residues are trimmed from each CDR3.

j_gene,len,v_gene,CDR3aa
TRBJ1-2,12,TRBV19,ASLADRGRHGYT
TRBJ2-2,11,TRBV3-1/TRBV3-2,ASSQAVTGELF
TRBJ2-5,14,TRBV5-1,ASSWGYSAGEETQY
TRBJ1-2,11,TRBV7-9,ASSLAPGHGYT
TRBJ2-1,13,TRBV6-5,ASRTNLGADNEQF
TRBJ2-7,12,TRBV7-9,ASSYYRGGYEQY
TRBJ2-1,16,TRBV19,ASSIQRQGTGIGDEQF
TRBJ2-1,12,TRBV5-1,ASSLESSYNEQF
TRBJ1-1,14,TRBV27,ASSLSGTGVNTEAF
TRBJ1-4,14,TRBV9,ASSVSGGVGNEKLF
TRBJ1-3,16,TRBV5-1,ASSSQPGQGLSGNTIY
TRBJ1-6,13,TRBV7-2,ASTLDRGRNSPLH
TRBJ2-2,15,TRBV24-1,ATSDPRHRTDTGELF
TRBJ2-7,11,TRBV7-2,ASSSLGGFEQY
TRBJ2-3,11,TRBV2,ASNLQGADTQY
TRBJ1-1,11,TRBV5-8,ASSPKTGGKAF
TRBJ2-1,10,TRBV27,ASSLGGNEQF
TRBJ1-3,12,TRBV5-1,ASGEGGTGNTIY
TRBJ1-1,14,TRBV28,ASSLGLTPMNTEAF
TRBJ2-7,14,TRBV4-2,ASSQALAGGTYEQY
TRBJ1-1,11,TRBV2,ASRRTEPTEAF
TRBJ2-7,13,TRBV28,ASSSPRQGSYEQY
TRBJ2-7,9,TRBV28,ASSGDYEQY
TRBJ1-3,11,TRBV12-3/TRBV12-4,ASTLLPLYTIY
TRBJ2-7,11,TRBV27,ASSLQGADEQY
TRBJ2-7,13,TRBV6-5,ASRLAGGPHYEQY
TRBJ1-5,16,TRBV3-1/TRBV3-2,ASSQGTPSSLSNQPQH
TRBJ2-3,12,TRBV6-5,ASSGGGSTDTQY
TRBJ1-6,17,TRBV4-1,ASSQVPGLPTSYNSPLH
TRBJ1-1,13,TRBV28,ASSLGDRVRTEAF
TRBJ1-3,15,TRBV4-3,ASSQDFGTASGNTIY
TRBJ2-1,12,TRBV27,ASSLAGKHVEQF
TRBJ2-7,10,TRBV5-1,ASSFNTYEQY
TRBJ2-7,13,TRBV3-1/TRBV3-2,ASSSRLAALYEQY
TRBJ2-7,13,TRBV27,ASSLGHPSSYEQY
TRBJ2-7,13,TRBV6-5,ASRVQRESFYEQY
TRBJ2-1,13,TRBV11-2,ASSLVGTGGHEQF
TRBJ2-4,15,TRBV7-2,ASSLSLGQGAKNIQY
TRBJ2-6,16,TRBV7-9,ASSFPTRGTSGANVLT
TRBJ2-7,12,TRBV4-3,ASSPGLINYEQY
TRBJ2-7,13,TRBV3-1/TRBV3-2,ASSQDPGRAYEQY
TRBJ2-7,13,TRBV6-5,ASIGRTSGVYEQY
TRBJ1-6,13,TRBV27,ASSTGGANNSPLH
TRBJ1-6,14,TRBV5-1,ASSPGTGSYNSPLH
TRBJ2-3,13,TRBV27,ASSLFYHSTDTQY
TRBJ2-7,13,TRBV24-1,ATSDPSAGDYEQY
TRBJ2-2,13,TRBV5-1,ASSYGQGATGELF
TRBJ2-7,16,TRBV4-1,ASSQAHLRRDRVYEQY
TRBJ1-5,14,TRBV6-1,ASSEPGTSFNQPQH
TRBJ2-2,13,TRBV28,ASRTGQGNTGELF
TRBJ2-3,12,TRBV6-5,ASSRTSFPDTQY
TRBJ1-1,13,TRBV29-1,SVAGGWTGGTEAF
TRBJ2-5,13,TRBV15,ATSRAGTVQETQY
TRBJ2-7,11,TRBV3-1/TRBV3-2,ASSQFPGYEQY
TRBJ1-3,13,TRBV28,ASSFHRGYGNTIY